The T cell receptor beta chain under discussion was sequenced for a study of shared clonotypes between healthy human individuals. Study-wide results and caveats: Memory subsets had estimated richness that was generally smaller than that of naive subsets. Inspection by rarefaction showed sorted-subset sequencing to be incomplete despite large depth. Clonotypes shared by all four donors outscored non-shared clonotypes in generation probability.

Generated by immunoSEQ multiplex PCR, the TCRdb table keeps only in-frame clones and is missing some. Of under 2,000,000 clones detected, roughly 95% appear once; the ten largest clones hold more than 0.95%. Only CD45RO-negative cells positively selected for CCR7 counted as naive CD8 cells, so terminally differentiated effector memory CD45RA+ cells were excluded. The CDR3 is 15 amino acids. CDR1 is MNHEY and CDR2 is SMNVEV in the germline V gene (reference sequence). Trimming shortened V by 5 bases and J by 2 bases, and 12 bases separated the two germline ends. This clone was seen just once. What it binds is not known.

This receptor was identified in a man in his late teens or twenties in good health. The sample consisted of naive CD8+ T cells sorted from blood. The chain has TRBV27 and TRBJ2-2; D unclear. CDR3 sequence reads: CASSGWRSNTGELFF. The CDR3 DNA reads as TGTGCCAGCAGTGGGTGGCGTTCTAACACCGGGGAGCTGTTTTTT.